These 29 T cell receptor beta chains originate from one sample sequenced in a study of blood T cell repertoires in COVID-19. Measured with immunoSEQ multiplex PCR; TCRdb has only the in-frame clones, and not every one. The sample lists 95,000 to 150,000 clones; about 80% were seen once. The specimen was peripheral blood. The source of these receptors is a human donor in a cohort sampled during active COVID-19.

The chain employs TRBV7-9 and TRBJ1-5; D gene ambiguous. The V gene's germline CDR1 is SEHNR and CDR2 FQNEAQ (reference sequence). Trimming took off 1 base at V and 6 bases at J, with 10 bases between the two ends. CDR3 length equals 14 residues. The CDR3, as DNA: TGTGCCAGCAGCTTAGTAGGAGGGTCTCAGCCCCAGCATTTT. It yields the protein CASSLVGGSQPQHF.

The chain has TRBV5-1 and TRBJ2-2, with 9 nucleotides matching TRBD1. Germline V gene sequence: CDR1 SGHRS, CDR2 YFSETQ. The CDR3 contains 14 residues. Trimming took 0 bases from V and 7 from J; bases not matched to a gene: 1. The CDR3 coding sequence is TGCGCCAGCAGCTTGGACAGGGGGCGCGGGGAGCTGTTTTTT. It is translated as CASSLDRGRGELFF.

This chain joins TRBV10-3 and TRBJ2-5; no clear D. Trimming shortened V by 5 bases and J by 4 bases, and 5 bases separated the two germline ends. This CDR3 has 11 residues. The germline V gene has CDR1 ENHRY and CDR2 SYGVKD. The CDR3 loop is CAISTGETQYF. CDR3 coding DNA: TGTGCCATCAGTACTGGAGAGACCCAGTACTTC.

The chain employs TRBV7-3 and TRBJ1-1, with D possibly TRBD1 on 6 matching bases. V lost 6 bases, J lost 4 bases, and 21 bases lay in between. Germline V gene lookup returns CDR1 SGHTA and CDR2 FQGTGA. CDR3 length: 16 residues. The CDR3 DNA sequence: TGTGCCAGCAGGCAACCGGGACAAGCCCGAGGCACTGAAGCTTTCTTT. Its translation: CASRQPGQARGTEAFF.

This clone was observed a single time. The rearrangement uses TRBV4-3 and TRBJ2-7; TRBD1 agrees at 10 bases. Germline V gene lookup returns CDR1 LGHNA and CDR2 YSLEER. CDR3 size: 15 residues. V was clipped by 1 base and J by 4 bases; unmatched bases: 4. CDR3 coding DNA: TGCGCCAGCAGCCAAGGGGACAGGGGCTGGTACGAGCAGTACTTC. The encoded protein is CASSQGDRGWYEQYF.

This chain joins TRBV5-1 and TRBJ2-3; 7 bases align to TRBD1. CDR1 SGHRS and CDR2 YFSETQ come from the germline V gene. CDR3 size: 16 residues. V shed 6 bases and J 0 bases; nucleotides not matched to a gene: 10. This CDR3 reads CASTMGQPASTDTQYF. CDR3 sequence (DNA): TGCGCCAGCACCATGGGACAGCCCGCTAGCACAGATACGCAGTATTTT.

The V gene is TRBV4-2, the J gene TRBJ2-2, with D tentatively TRBD1 (7 bases). Germline V lookup: CDR1 LGHNA, CDR2 YNFKEQ. This CDR3 has 18 amino acids. V gave up 5 bases and J gave up 4 bases, with 23 bases separating them. The CDR3 reads CASSSGGGGIGSTGELFF. DNA for the CDR3: TGTGCCAGCAGCTCAGGAGGGGGCGGGATCGGCAGCACCGGGGAGCTGTTTTTT.

The V call is TRBV6-5, the J call TRBJ2-1, with 9 bases matching TRBD2. In germline, CDR1 is MNHEY, CDR2 SVGAGI. The CDR3 is 15 residues long. V was clipped by 5 bases and J by 9 bases; unmatched bases: 11. CDR3 in DNA: TGTGCCAGCAGTCGCGGGGGGGTTACCGCCCGTGAGCAGTTCTTC. It specifies CASSRGGVTAREQFF.

The V call is TRBV25-1, the J call TRBJ1-2, with 9 nucleotides matching TRBD1. The V gene end was trimmed by 1 base and the J gene end by 1 base; junction bases not matched to a gene: 4. This CDR3 has 16 residues. CDR1 and CDR2 from the germline V gene are MGHDK and SYGVNS. The CDR3, as DNA: TGTGCCAGCAGTGAATTGAGGGACAGGGATAACTATGGCTACACCTTC. It specifies CASSELRDRDNYGYTF.

This clone was seen a few times. The rearrangement links TRBV7-3 to TRBJ2-2; the D gene is possibly TRBD2 (5 bases). The V end was cut by 0 bases, the J end by 6 bases, with 11 bases between. The CDR3 sequence is 15 residues long. Germline lookup yields CDR1 SGHTA and CDR2 FQGTGA. CDR3 amino acids: CASSLTIPEAGELFF. The CDR3 nucleotides are TGTGCCAGCAGCTTAACGATACCGGAGGCCGGGGAGCTGTTTTTT.

J is TRBJ2-1 and V is TRBV4-3; 10 nucleotides line up with TRBD2. The germline CDR1 and CDR2 sequences are LGHNA and YSLEER. The V segment lost 2 bases and the J segment 13 bases; nucleotides outside the gene matches: 8. The CDR3 loop spans 14 amino acids. The CDR3 here is CASSQLPSGSGQFF. The CDR3 nucleotides are TGCGCCAGCAGCCAACTACCTAGCGGGAGTGGTCAGTTCTTC.

This clone was seen only once. The chain couples TRBV3-1 (or the pseudogene TRBV3-2) to TRBJ1-2, with a tentative D call TRBD1 (5 bases). Germline CDR1 and CDR2: LGHDT and YNNKEL (reference sequence). Trimming cost V 0 bases and J 7 bases, with 9 bases left between them. The CDR3 has 13 amino acids. CDR3 nucleotides: TGTGCCAGCAGCCAAGATCCGGGGGGTGGCTACACCTTC. This translates into CASSQDPGGGYTF.

This sequence joins TRBV12-3 or TRBV12-4 and TRBJ1-1, with TRBD1 as a possible D gene (5 bases). The V end was cut by 6 bases, the J end by 6 bases, with 14 bases between. The CDR3 loop spans 13 amino acids. In DNA form, the CDR3 reads TGTGCCAGCAGCACGGGACTTAGGTCTGAAGCTTTCTTT. Translating it yields CASSTGLRSEAFF.

The CDR3 loop reads CASSLMGRGSGTEAFF. The CDR3 DNA follows: TGTGCCAGCAGCTTAATGGGTCGGGGGTCGGGCACTGAAGCTTTCTTT. V usage is TRBV7-2 and J usage is TRBJ1-1, with D tentatively TRBD1 (5 bases). Germline V CDR1 and CDR2: SGHTA, FQGNSA. V lost 2 bases to trimming and J lost 4 bases, with 17 bases between them. The CDR3 sequence is 16 residues long.

The chain uses TRBV6-5 and TRBJ2-3; possible D gene TRBD1, 6 bases. The CDR3 is 15 residues long. Trimming took 6 bases from V and 0 from J, leaving 13 bases between them. From germline, CDR1 is MNHEY and CDR2 SVGAGI. The CDR3 spells CASRDRHGSTDTQYF. CDR3 sequence (DNA): TGTGCCAGCAGAGACAGGCATGGAAGCACAGATACGCAGTATTTT.

The rearrangement joins TRBV21-1 to TRBJ2-5; TRBD1 was called by the table and not checked on the DNA. TRBV21-1 has pseudogene status. CDR3 length equals 15 residues. The CDR3 nucleotides read TGTGCCAGCAGCGCCGAGACAGGGCTTCAAGAGACCCAGTACTTC. Amino acids: CASSAETGLQETQYF.

This chain uses TRBV12-5 with TRBJ2-3; 7 nucleotides match TRBD2. V lost 3 bases and J lost 5; bases outside the gene matches: 8. This CDR3 region has 15 residues. CDR1 is LGHNT and CDR2 is FRNRAP in the germline V gene. In DNA form, the CDR3 reads TGTGCTAGTGGTTTATCGGCGGGAGTGGGAGATACGCAGTATTTT. Its protein product is CASGLSAGVGDTQYF.

The V and J genes are TRBV27 and TRBJ1-1; D is unresolved. Trimming took 7 bases from V and 1 from J, leaving 10 bases between them. CDR1 is MNHEY and CDR2 is SMNVEV in the germline V gene (reference sequence). The CDR3 runs 13 residues. CDR3 sequence reads: CASIGNQNTEAFF. DNA for the CDR3: TGTGCCAGCATCGGTAATCAGAACACTGAAGCTTTCTTT.

V and J are TRBV28 and TRBJ1-6; TRBD1 agrees at 10 bases. Germline trimming cut 3 bases from V and 7 bases from J; bases unmatched to any gene: 6. CDR3 length: 16 amino acids. Germline V CDR1 and CDR2: MDHEN, SYDVKM. The CDR3 nucleotides are TGTGCCAGCAGTTTGTCTACGGGACAGGGGAATTCACCCCTCCACTTT. Translated: CASSLSTGQGNSPLHF.

The chain has TRBV30 and TRBJ2-7; 10 bases map to TRBD1. Germline V lookup: CDR1 GTSNPN, CDR2 SVGIG (reference sequence). The ends lost 4 bases at V and 1 base at J; junction bases unmatched: 10. This CDR3 comprises 16 residues. The chain's CDR3 is CAWMQERTGGSYEQYF. CDR3 sequence (DNA): TGTGCCTGGATGCAAGAAAGGACAGGGGGATCCTACGAGCAGTACTTC.

The chain employs TRBV7-2 and TRBJ1-5; D is possibly TRBD1 (6 bases). The CDR3 contains 14 residues. Germline loops: CDR1 SGHTA, CDR2 FQGNSA. Trimming took off 5 bases at V and 4 bases at J, with 12 bases between the two ends. The chain's CDR3 is CASSKDSLNQPQHF. CDR3 coding DNA: TGTGCCAGCAGCAAGGACAGCCTTAATCAGCCCCAGCATTTT.

This chain uses TRBV6-6 with TRBJ2-5; perhaps TRBD2 as D (6 bases). V was shortened by 7 bases and J by 2 bases, with 17 bases between the two germline ends. The germline CDR1 and CDR2 sequences are MNHNY and SVGAGI (reference sequence). The CDR3 is 15 residues long. This chain's CDR3 is CASTPRRERQETQYF. In DNA, the CDR3 is TGTGCCAGCACCCCCAGGCGGGAAAGGCAAGAGACCCAGTACTTC.

This chain connects TRBV28 to TRBJ1-2, with D maybe TRBD1 (6 bases). Germline assignment: CDR1 MDHEN and CDR2 SYDVKM. Deletions cut 5 bases from V and 4 bases from J, with 11 bases between. The CDR3 has 13 amino acids. The CDR3 DNA follows: TGTGCCAGCAGTATCGGGACATCCTATGGCTACACCTTC. It is translated as CASSIGTSYGYTF.

The chain employs TRBV7-3 and TRBJ1-1; the D gene is possibly TRBD1 (5 bases). There are 14 residues in the CDR3. V lost 2 bases to trimming and J lost 1 base, with 8 bases between them. Germline CDR1 SGHTA, CDR2 FQGTGA. The CDR3: CASSLQGANTEAFF. The CDR3 DNA sequence: TGTGCCAGCAGCTTACAGGGCGCGAACACTGAAGCTTTCTTT.

This clone was recorded at least ten times. V gene TRBV27 combines with J gene TRBJ1-1; tentatively, D is TRBD1 (5 bases). The CDR3 covers 13 residues. The germline V gene encodes CDR1 MNHEY and CDR2 SMNVEV (reference sequence). With 3 bases removed from V and 4 bases from J, the gap between germline ends came to 9 bases. Here the CDR3 DNA reads TGTGCCAGCAGTTTTTCGGGGGGCACTGAAGCTTTCTTT. This codes for CASSFSGGTEAFF.

This rearrangement joins TRBV28 to TRBJ1-6, with unresolved D. The CDR3 has 16 amino acids. With 2 bases removed from V and 0 bases from J, the gap between germline ends came to 8 bases. Germline CDR1 MDHEN, CDR2 SYDVKM. The CDR3 region is CASSLRSSSYNSPLHF. Written as DNA, the CDR3 is TGTGCCAGCAGTTTAAGATCGAGCTCCTATAATTCACCCCTCCACTTT. The full variable domain, rest sourced from reference TRBV28 and TRBJ1-6, is DVKVTQSSRYLVKRTGEKVFLECVQDMDHENMFWYRQDPGLGLRLIYFSYDVKMKEKGDIPEGYSVSREKKERFSLILESASTNQTSMYLCASSLRSSSYNSPLHFGNGTRLTVT.

The V call is TRBV7-2, the J call TRBJ2-7, with D maybe TRBD2 (6 bases). V was shortened by 1 base and J by 7 bases, with 14 bases between the two germline ends. The CDR3 covers 14 residues. CDR1 SGHTA and CDR2 FQGNSA come from the germline V gene. The chain's CDR3 is CASSLGLAGTEQYF. The CDR3 bases are TGTGCCAGCAGCTTAGGCTTGGCGGGGACGGAGCAGTACTTC.

V and J are TRBV7-6 and TRBJ2-2; 8 nucleotides match TRBD1. V trimming: 5 bases; J trimming: 4 bases; junction bases outside the gene matches: 9. The germline gives CDR1 SGHVS, CDR2 FNYEAQ. This CDR3 has 16 amino acids. The CDR3 reads CASSRRQGAGTGELFF. The CDR3, as DNA: TGTGCCAGCAGCCGCCGCCAGGGGGCGGGCACCGGGGAGCTGTTTTTT.

The chain is built from TRBV30 and TRBJ1-3, with a possible D match to TRBD1 (6 bases). The CDR3 has 14 residues. The germline V and J ends were trimmed by 5 bases and 4 bases, with 15 bases remaining between them. CDR1 and CDR2 (germline): GTSNPN, SVGIG (reference sequence). The CDR3, as DNA: TGTGCCTGGGGGAGGGGGGGCGCGGGAAACACCATATATTTT. Residues: CAWGRGGAGNTIYF.